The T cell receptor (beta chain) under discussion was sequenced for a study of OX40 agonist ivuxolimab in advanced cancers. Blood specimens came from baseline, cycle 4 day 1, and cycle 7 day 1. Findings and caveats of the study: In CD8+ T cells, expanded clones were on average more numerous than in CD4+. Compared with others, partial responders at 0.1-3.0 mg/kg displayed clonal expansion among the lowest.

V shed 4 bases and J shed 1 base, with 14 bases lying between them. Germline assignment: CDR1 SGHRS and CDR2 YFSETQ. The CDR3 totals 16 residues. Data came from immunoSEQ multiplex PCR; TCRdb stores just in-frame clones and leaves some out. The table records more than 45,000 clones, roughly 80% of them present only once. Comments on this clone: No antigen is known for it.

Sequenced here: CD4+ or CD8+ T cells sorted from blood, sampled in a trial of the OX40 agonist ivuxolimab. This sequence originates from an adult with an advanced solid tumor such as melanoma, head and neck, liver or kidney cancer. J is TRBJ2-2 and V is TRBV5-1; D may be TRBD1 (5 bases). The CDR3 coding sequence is TGCGCCAGCAGCCCTAGGGGCGGACAGAACACCGGGGAGCTGTTTTTT. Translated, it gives CASSPRGGQNTGELFF.